The present T cell receptor (beta chain) was sequenced within a study of blood T cell repertoires in COVID-19. This clone has a handful of counts. Sequencing was performed with immunoSEQ multiplex PCR; in TCRdb, only in-frame clones are kept and a portion is missing. The table shows fewer than 450,000 clones, with 88% occurring only once. Sequencing used peripheral blood. This receptor was taken from a woman aged 70-85 years with COVID-19, enrolled during active disease.

CDR3 nucleotide sequence: TGTGCCAGTAGTATAGTCCGAGGAGGCAATCAGCCCCAGCATTTT. Translation: CASSIVRGGNQPQHF. The V and J genes are TRBV19 and TRBJ1-5; D unclear. This CDR3 has 15 amino acids. Germline-derived CDR1 and CDR2 are LNHDA and SQIVND (reference sequence). V shed 1 base and J shed 2 bases, with 9 bases lying between them.